These 30 T cell receptor beta chains originate from one sample sequenced in a study of T-cell memory formation after mild COVID-19. One entry per CDR3 protein results from TCRdb running MiXCR on the 5' RACE reads. The sample yields 400,000 or so distinct CDR3 sequences, about 19% seen once. The source material was PBMCs or a T cell subset sorted from them (not recorded which). These receptors were obtained from an adult woman who had mild COVID-19 (a few samples of this study predate the infection). Cell type and time point are not known.

This rearrangement joins TRBV29-1 to TRBJ2-7; 9 bases match TRBD2. The germline V gene has CDR1 SQVTM and CDR2 ANQGSEA. The ends lost 4 bases at V and 2 bases at J; junction bases unmatched: 6. The CDR3 totals 14 residues. CDR3 nucleotides: TGCAGCGTTGTGCGGGAGGGCCATACCTACGAGCAGTACTTC. It translates to CSVVREGHTYEQYF.

This clonotype came up a few times. This rearrangement joins TRBV6-5 to TRBJ1-4, with TRBD1 matching over 12 bases. This CDR3 is built from 15 residues. V gave up 11 bases and J gave up 5 bases; unmatched junction bases: 9. CDR1 MNHEY and CDR2 SVGAGI come from the germline V gene. The DNA of the CDR3 is TGTGCCTCCGGGACAGGGGGCATTATAAATGAAAAACTGTTTTTT. This sequence encodes CASGTGGIINEKLFF.

This clonotype was recorded a few times. The rearrangement uses TRBV4-1 and TRBJ2-5, with D possibly matching TRBD1 (5 bases). Germline-derived CDR1 and CDR2 are MGHRA and YSYEKL. The CDR3 has 14 amino acids. Trimming left V 0 bases short and J 7 bases short, with 12 bases between. CDR3 DNA: TGCGCCAGCAGCCAAGATCCAGGGTTAGGGACCCAGTACTTC. It codes for CASSQDPGLGTQYF.

In this sample, this clonotype turned up many times. V gene TRBV5-4 combines with J gene TRBJ2-2; a possible D gene is TRBD1 (5 bases). The CDR3 has 14 residues. Per the germline V gene, CDR1 is SGHNT and CDR2 is YYREEE (reference sequence). Trimming shortened V by 4 bases and J by 4 bases, and 11 bases separated the two germline ends. CDR3 in amino acids: CASSRPGATGELFF. CDR3 nucleotide sequence: TGTGCCAGCAGCCGCCCTGGGGCCACCGGGGAGCTGTTTTTT.

This clonotype occurred many times. The chain employs TRBV15 and TRBJ2-3, with D unresolved. Germline assignment: CDR1 LNHNV and CDR2 YYDKDF (reference sequence). Trimming stripped 4 bases from V and 0 bases from J, with 20 bases between. CDR3 length equals 18 residues. The CDR3 DNA follows: TGTGCCACCAGCACCCAGGAGAGGCCCTTTTATAGCACAGATACGCAGTATTTT. It specifies CATSTQERPFYSTDTQYF.

A few counts support this clonotype. V gene TRBV7-9 combines with J gene TRBJ2-1; D unresolved. Trimming pared 0 bases from V and 0 bases from J, leaving 6 bases between. The CDR3 is made up of 15 amino acids. Germline lookup yields CDR1 SEHNR and CDR2 FQNEAQ (reference sequence). Here the CDR3 DNA reads TGTGCCAGCAGCTTAGCTGTGGGCTCCTACAATGAGCAGTTCTTC. Its translation: CASSLAVGSYNEQFF.

The sample holds a few counts of this clonotype. This chain links TRBV12-3 or TRBV12-4 with TRBJ2-1; TRBD1 aligns across 7 bases. CDR3 length: 16 residues. With 6 bases clipped from V and 0 bases from J, the junction kept 8 bases outside the gene matches. The DNA for the CDR3 is TGTGCCAGCAGCAAACAGGGGTCTAGCTCCTACAATGAGCAGTTCTTC. This translates into CASSKQGSSSYNEQFF.

There are many counts of this clonotype. The chain uses TRBV5-1 and TRBJ2-7; TRBD1 agrees at 9 bases. Germline CDR1 is SGHRS and CDR2 is YFSETQ. V was pared by 2 bases and J by 5 bases, with 5 bases of the junction left unmatched. The CDR3 runs to 14 residues. The CDR3 DNA sequence: TGCGCCAGCAGCTTCGGGACAGGGATCAACGAGCAGTACTTC. Amino acid sequence: CASSFGTGINEQYF.

A few counts support this clonotype. V is TRBV20-1 and J is TRBJ1-5, with D perhaps matching TRBD1 (6 bases). Germline-derived CDR1 and CDR2 are DFQATT and SNEGSKA (reference sequence). The V and J ends lost 0 bases and 0 bases respectively, with 12 bases between them. The length of the CDR3 is 16 residues. CDR3 coding DNA: TGCAGTGCTAGAGATTACGGACAGTATAGCAATCAGCCCCAGCATTTT. This encodes CSARDYGQYSNQPQHF.

This clonotype has only a few counts. The chain employs TRBV5-1 and TRBJ2-2; possibly TRBD2 for D (5 bases). V dropped 1 base and J dropped 0 bases, with 10 bases sitting between them. CDR3 length equals 16 residues. Germline CDR1 and CDR2: SGHRS and YFSETQ. The chain's CDR3 is CASSLSGGSNTGELFF. CDR3 DNA sequence: TGCGCCAGCAGCTTGAGTGGCGGGTCGAACACCGGGGAGCTGTTTTTT.

This chain links TRBV2 with TRBJ1-3; TRBD1 might be the D (6 bases). Germline V gene data show CDR1 as SNHLY and CDR2 as FYNNEI. The CDR3 loop spans 14 amino acids. Trimming left V 5 bases short and J 0 bases short, with 8 bases between. CDR3 protein: CASSTGNSGNTIYF. The CDR3 DNA follows: TGTGCCAGCAGTACAGGGAACTCTGGAAACACCATATATTTT.

This chain's CDR3 is CATSDAGALSGYGYTF. The CDR3 coding sequence is TGTGCCACCAGTGATGCTGGGGCTCTTTCAGGCTATGGCTACACCTTC. The genes are TRBV24-1 and TRBJ1-2, with a weak D call TRBD1 (5 bases). Looked up from germline, CDR1 is KGHDR and CDR2 is SFDVKD. V lost 3 bases and J lost 4, with 17 bases in between. The length of the CDR3 is 16 residues.

The sample holds one count of this clonotype. J is TRBJ1-2 and V is TRBV7-2; TRBD1 agrees at 10 bases. Trimming took 5 bases from V and 8 from J; bases not matched to a gene: 2. Germline CDR1 SGHTA, CDR2 FQGNSA. There are 12 residues in the CDR3. CDR3 amino acids: CASSRDRGGYTF. CDR3 DNA sequence: TGTGCCAGCAGCAGGGACAGGGGCGGCTACACCTTC.

V usage is TRBV6-6 and J usage is TRBJ2-1; 9 nucleotides line up with TRBD2. The CDR3 consists of 17 residues. The germline CDR1 and CDR2 sequences are MNHNY and SVGAGI (reference sequence). The V segment lost 2 bases and the J segment 6 bases; nucleotides outside the gene matches: 11. Written as DNA, the CDR3 is TGTGCCAGCAGTTACGCCCCGGAGACTAGCGGAATCAATGAGCAGTTCTTC. The encoded protein is CASSYAPETSGINEQFF.

The sample holds a few counts of this clonotype. The chain combines TRBV11-2 with TRBJ2-7, with a tentative D call TRBD1 (5 bases). From germline, CDR1 is SGHAT and CDR2 FQNNGV. This CDR3 is 13 amino acids long. Trimming removed 5 bases at V and 1 base at J, with 9 bases between. The CDR3 DNA reads TGTGCCAGCAGCCCCAGGGTATCCTACGAGCAGTACTTC. Amino acid sequence: CASSPRVSYEQYF.

The chain joins TRBV9 to TRBJ2-2, with 8 bases identical to TRBD2. V lost 4 bases, J lost 8 bases, and 13 bases stayed unmatched. This CDR3 comprises 16 residues. Looked up from germline, CDR1 is SGDLS and CDR2 is YYNGEE. The CDR3 DNA is TGTGCCAGCAGCCCCAGAAGCGGGAGTCTAGGGGGGGAGCTGTTTTTT. This codes for CASSPRSGSLGGELFF.

A few counts support this clonotype. The V call is TRBV7-9, the J call TRBJ1-1, with D hard to call. The CDR3 sequence is 14 residues long. V was shortened by 7 bases and J by 2 bases, with 14 bases between the two germline ends. The germline CDR1 and CDR2 sequences are SEHNR and FQNEAQ (reference sequence). The CDR3 region is CASILGTDNTEAFF. The DNA of the CDR3 is TGTGCCAGCATCCTGGGAACAGACAACACTGAAGCTTTCTTT.

A few counts support this clonotype. The rearrangement links TRBV7-2 to TRBJ2-1; TRBD2 matches at 8 bases. Germline CDR1 and CDR2: SGHTA and FQGNSA. This CDR3 has 13 amino acids. Trimming cost V 6 bases and J 9 bases; bases outside gene matches: 7. The CDR3 here is CASRPGLAGEQFF. CDR3 nucleotides: TGTGCCAGCAGGCCCGGCCTAGCGGGTGAGCAGTTCTTC. The full variable domain, in which reference TRBV7-2 and TRBJ2-1 provide the parts outside the CDR3, is GAGVSQSPSNKVTEKGKDVELRCDPISGHTALYWYRQSLGQGLEFLIYFQGNSAPDKSGLPSDRFSAERTGGSVSTLTIQRTQQEDSAVYLCASRPGLAGEQFFGPGTRLTVL.

The chain joins TRBV15 to TRBJ1-5; D unresolved. Germline CDR1 reads LNHNV; CDR2 reads YYDKDF (reference sequence). The CDR3 contains 15 residues. V was cut by 0 bases and J by 2 bases, with 8 bases left in between. In DNA form, the CDR3 reads TGTGCCACCAGCAGAGATTTGGAGGGCAATCAGCCCCAGCATTTT. Residues: CATSRDLEGNQPQHF.

In DNA form, the CDR3 reads TGTGCCAGCAGCTTGGTTAGTCTTTCCGAGCAGTACGTC. Residues: CASSLVSLSEQYV. The chain has TRBV5-6 and TRBJ2-7, with D unclear. The V end lost 0 bases, the J end lost 6 bases, and 10 bases lay between the germline ends. Germline-derived CDR1 and CDR2 are SGHDT and YYEEEE. CDR3 length: 13 residues.

The chain links TRBV7-2 to TRBJ1-6; D is ambiguous. Germline V gene sequence: CDR1 SGHTA, CDR2 FQGNSA. V was cut by 1 base and J by 7 bases, with 11 bases left in between. The CDR3 runs to 15 residues. The CDR3 nucleotides read TGTGCCAGCAGCTTAGATTGGCCGACGAATTCACCCCTCCACTTT. It encodes CASSLDWPTNSPLHF.

This clonotype occurred many times. This chain links TRBV7-8 with TRBJ2-5; D is possibly TRBD1 (6 bases). From germline, CDR1 is SGHVS and CDR2 FQNEAQ. Between the trimmed V and J ends, which lost 7 bases and 5 bases, there was a span of 29 bases. The CDR3 has 18 amino acids. The CDR3 DNA sequence: TGTGCCAGCATCCATCCTCTTGTCAGGGGAAGAGTGGGGGAGACCCAGTACTTC. This gives the protein CASIHPLVRGRVGETQYF.

This clonotype was counted between two and nine times. The chain carries TRBV12-3 or TRBV12-4 and TRBJ2-7; 7 bases match TRBD2. The trim removed 8 bases at V and 8 bases at J, leaving 24 bases unmatched. The CDR3 runs 17 residues. This CDR3 is CASGPRSAGTHFGKQYF. CDR3 bases: TGTGCCAGCGGGCCCCGGTCAGCGGGGACTCACTTTGGGAAGCAGTACTTC.

This sequence joins TRBV3-1 and TRBJ2-3; D tentatively reads TRBD1 or TRBD2 (6 bases each). The CDR3 totals 16 residues. Deletions cut 2 bases from V and 0 bases from J, with 12 bases between. CDR1 LGHDT and CDR2 YNNKEL come from the germline V gene (reference sequence). CDR3: CASSQHQGTSTDTQYF. The CDR3 bases are TGTGCCAGCAGCCAACATCAGGGGACTAGCACAGATACGCAGTATTTT.

The genes are TRBV4-3 and TRBJ2-1; 14 bases are shared with TRBD2. With 4 bases clipped from V and 8 bases from J, the junction kept 7 bases outside the gene matches. Looked up from germline, CDR1 is LGHNA and CDR2 is YSLEER. This CDR3 comprises 16 residues. This chain's CDR3 is CASSPFGTSGSYEQFF. As DNA, the CDR3 is TGCGCCAGCAGCCCTTTTGGGACTAGCGGGAGCTATGAGCAGTTCTTC.

V gene TRBV12-3 or TRBV12-4 combines with J gene TRBJ2-6; 13 bases match TRBD2. The length of the CDR3 is 19 residues. J gave up 2 bases and V 6 bases, and 10 bases lay outside the gene matches. CDR3 residues: CASSLTPGTSGTGANVLTF. For the CDR3, the DNA is TGTGCCAGCAGCTTGACTCCCGGGACTAGCGGGACTGGGGCCAACGTCCTGACTTTC.

The chain combines TRBV5-8 with TRBJ2-7; no firm D call. The germline gives CDR1 SGHTS, CDR2 YDEGEE. The length of the CDR3 is 16 residues. Trimming removed 5 bases at V and 3 bases at J, with 21 bases between. The CDR3 nucleotides are TGTGCCAGCAGACAAACCCGAGACCCCAGGATCTACGAGCAGTACTTC. Amino acids: CASRQTRDPRIYEQYF.

V and J are TRBV2 and TRBJ2-5; TRBD2 is a possible D gene (5 bases). The CDR3 covers 15 residues. Trimming took off 0 bases at V and 2 bases at J, with 10 bases between the two ends. Germline V CDR1 and CDR2: SNHLY, FYNNEI. The CDR3 DNA sequence: TGTGCCAGCAGTGAAGCGGCGGAGGAACAAGAGACCCAGTACTTC. Its protein is CASSEAAEEQETQYF. The full variable domain, rest sourced from reference TRBV2 and TRBJ2-5, is EPEVTQTPSHQVTQMGQEVILRCVPISNHLYFYWYRQILGQKVEFLVSFYNNEISEKSEIFDDQFSVERPDGSNFTLKIRSTKLEDSAMYFCASSEAAEEQETQYFGPGTRLLVL.

This chain connects TRBV7-2 to TRBJ2-1; TRBD2 is a possible D gene (6 bases). Trimming pared 7 bases from V and 2 bases from J, leaving 15 bases between. This CDR3 is built from 15 residues. Germline CDR1 and CDR2: SGHTA and FQGNSA. As DNA, the CDR3 is TGTGCCAGCACCCCAGGCGGGGCCCCCTACAATGAGCAGTTCTTC. Translating it yields CASTPGGAPYNEQFF.

The table lists this clonotype with a few counts. The chain couples TRBV6-1 to TRBJ2-2; no definite D call. Trimming left V 7 bases short and J 6 bases short, with 12 bases between. Germline-derived CDR1 and CDR2 are MNHNS and SASEGT. The CDR3 extends over 13 amino acids. The CDR3 sequence: CASIPFGPGELFF. Written as DNA, the CDR3 is TGTGCCAGCATACCTTTCGGCCCCGGGGAGCTGTTTTTT.